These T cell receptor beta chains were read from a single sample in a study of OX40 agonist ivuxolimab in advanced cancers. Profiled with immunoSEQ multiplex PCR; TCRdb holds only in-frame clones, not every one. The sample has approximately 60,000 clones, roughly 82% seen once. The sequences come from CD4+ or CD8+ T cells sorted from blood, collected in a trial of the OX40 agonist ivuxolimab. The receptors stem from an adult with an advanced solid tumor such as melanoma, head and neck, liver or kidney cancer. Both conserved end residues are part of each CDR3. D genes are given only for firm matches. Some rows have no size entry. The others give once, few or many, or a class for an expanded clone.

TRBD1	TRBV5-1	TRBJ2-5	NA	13	CASSRQGLETQYF	TGCGCCAGCAGCAGACAGGGGCTAGAGACCCAGTACTTC
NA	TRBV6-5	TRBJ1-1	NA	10	CASGSSGAFF	TGTGCCAGCGGTTCCTCAGGAGCTTTCTTT
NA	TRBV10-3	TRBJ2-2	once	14	CAIAFALNTGELFF	TGTGCCATCGCCTTTGCATTGAACACCGGGGAGCTGTTTTTT
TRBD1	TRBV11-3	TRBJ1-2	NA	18	CASSFPPTGAPENYGYTF	TGTGCCAGCAGCTTCCCCCCGACAGGGGCGCCGGAAAACTATGGCTACACCTTC
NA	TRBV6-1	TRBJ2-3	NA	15	CASSPGVLSTDTQYF	TGTGCCAGCAGTCCAGGGGTTCTTAGCACAGATACGCAGTATTTT
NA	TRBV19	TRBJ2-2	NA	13	CATQTGNTGELFF	TGTGCCACTCAGACAGGGAACACCGGGGAGCTGTTTTTT
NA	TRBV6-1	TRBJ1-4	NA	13	CASRILRNEKLFF	TGTGCCAGCAGAATACTTAGAAATGAAAAACTGTTTTTT
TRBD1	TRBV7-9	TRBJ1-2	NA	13	CASSATGDYGYTF	TGTGCCAGCAGCGCTACAGGGGACTATGGCTACACCTTC
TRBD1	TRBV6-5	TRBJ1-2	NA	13	CASSSGQVYGYTF	TGTGCCAGCAGCTCGGGACAGGTCTATGGCTACACCTTC
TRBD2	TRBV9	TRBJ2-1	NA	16	CASSVDPSGTYNEQFF	TGTGCCAGCAGCGTAGACCCTAGCGGCACCTACAATGAGCAGTTCTTC
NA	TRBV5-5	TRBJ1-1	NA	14	CASSFHSQNTEAFF	TGTGCCAGCAGCTTTCACAGTCAAAACACTGAAGCTTTCTTT
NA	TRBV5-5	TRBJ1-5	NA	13	CASSFSSNQPQHF	TGTGCCAGCAGCTTTTCGAGCAATCAGCCCCAGCATTTT
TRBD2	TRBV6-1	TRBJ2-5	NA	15	CAGSGGLAGGETQYF	TGTGCCGGCTCAGGGGGGCTAGCGGGAGGAGAGACCCAGTACTTC
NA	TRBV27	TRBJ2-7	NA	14	CASSLSTGSYEQYF	TGTGCCAGCAGTTTATCAACGGGGAGCTACGAGCAGTACTTC
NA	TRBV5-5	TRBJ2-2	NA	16	CASILSTPGVTGELFF	TGTGCCAGCATCCTTTCGACCCCAGGGGTCACCGGGGAGCTGTTTTTT
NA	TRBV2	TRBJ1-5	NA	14	CASTLSRGNQPQHF	TGTGCCAGCACCTTATCGAGGGGCAATCAGCCCCAGCATTTT
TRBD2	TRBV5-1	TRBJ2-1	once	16	CASSDHKLADYNEQFF	TGCGCCAGCAGCGACCACAAACTAGCGGACTACAATGAGCAGTTCTTC
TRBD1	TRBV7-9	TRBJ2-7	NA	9	CASSVTGDF	TGTGCCAGCAGCGTAACAGGGGACTTC
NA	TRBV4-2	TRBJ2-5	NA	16	CASSQEGRSRQETQYF	TGTGCCAGCAGCCAAGAAGGACGGTCCCGACAAGAGACCCAGTACTTC
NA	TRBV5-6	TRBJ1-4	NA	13	CASSSGNNEKLFF	TGTGCCAGCAGCTCCGGGAACAATGAAAAACTGTTTTTT
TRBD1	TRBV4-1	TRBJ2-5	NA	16	CASSQETGKGEETQYF	TGCGCCAGCAGCCAAGAGACAGGGAAGGGAGAAGAGACCCAGTACTTC
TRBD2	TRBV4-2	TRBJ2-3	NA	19	CASSPGGGGLRTSTDTQYF	TGTGCCAGCAGCCCGGGCGGGGGAGGTCTGCGGACCAGCACAGATACGCAGTATTTT
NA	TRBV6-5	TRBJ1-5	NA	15	CASARGRGVSQPQHF	TGTGCCAGCGCCCGGGGAAGGGGAGTCTCTCAGCCCCAGCATTTT
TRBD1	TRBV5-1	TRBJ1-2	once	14	CARSGQGPNYGYTF	TGCGCCAGGTCAGGACAGGGCCCTAACTATGGCTACACCTTC
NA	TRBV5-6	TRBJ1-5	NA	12	CASSAQDAPQHF	TGTGCCAGCAGCGCACAGGATGCGCCCCAGCATTTT
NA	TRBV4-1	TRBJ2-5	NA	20	CASSQKPGQRSWTTQETQYF	TGCGCCAGCAGCCAAAAGCCGGGACAAAGGTCCTGGACAACCCAAGAGACCCAGTACTTC
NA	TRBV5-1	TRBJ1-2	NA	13	CASSSRRYYGYTF	TGCGCCAGCAGCTCTCGGCGGTACTATGGCTACACCTTC
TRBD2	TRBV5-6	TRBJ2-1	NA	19	CASSWEIGLVSGSYNEQFF	TGTGCCAGCAGCTGGGAGATCGGACTAGTCAGTGGGTCCTACAATGAGCAGTTCTTC
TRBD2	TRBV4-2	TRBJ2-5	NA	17	CASSQGLAGGNQETQYF	TGTGCCAGCAGCCAGGGACTAGCGGGGGGGAACCAAGAGACCCAGTACTTC
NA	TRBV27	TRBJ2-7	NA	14	CASSLSGGRYEQYF	TGTGCCAGCAGTTTATCCGGGGGCCGATACGAGCAGTACTTC
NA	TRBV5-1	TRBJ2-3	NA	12	CASSLATDTQYF	TGCGCCAGCAGCTTGGCAACAGATACGCAGTATTTT
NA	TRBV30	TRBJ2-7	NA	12	CAWTGGGHEQYF	TGTGCCTGGACCGGGGGAGGCCACGAGCAGTACTTC
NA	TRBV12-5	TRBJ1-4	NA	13	CASGLPLGEKLFF	TGTGCTAGTGGTTTACCCTTGGGGGAAAAACTGTTTTTT
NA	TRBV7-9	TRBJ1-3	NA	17	CASSNRDGRSSGNTIYF	TGTGCCAGCAGCAACCGGGACGGTCGAAGCTCTGGAAACACCATATATTTT
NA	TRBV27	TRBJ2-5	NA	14	CASSLAGQQETQYF	TGTGCCAGCAGTTTAGCGGGCCAGCAAGAGACCCAGTACTTC
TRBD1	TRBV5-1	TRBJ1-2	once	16	CASSEITGGAGAGYTF	TGCGCCAGCAGCGAAATCACAGGGGGCGCTGGGGCAGGCTACACCTTC
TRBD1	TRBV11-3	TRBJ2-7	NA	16	CASSPRVGTGLNEQYF	TGTGCCAGCAGTCCACGGGTGGGGACAGGGTTGAACGAGCAGTACTTC
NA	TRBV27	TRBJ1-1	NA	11	CASKSIHEAFF	TGTGCCAGCAAAAGTATCCATGAAGCTTTCTTT
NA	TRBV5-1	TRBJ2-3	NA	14	CASYKGRTTDTQYF	TGCGCCAGCTATAAGGGGCGGACCACAGATACGCAGTATTTT